Given below is one T cell receptor beta chain in context. The sample comes from a study of T cell responses to AZD1222 COVID-19 vaccine. Some clones are missing from TCRdb's copy, which holds only in-frame ones; the method was immunoSEQ multiplex PCR. The data contain nearly 110,000 clones, 90% of them singletons. Sequencing was performed on peripheral blood, taken 28 days after the second AZD1222 dose. The receptor was isolated from an adult who received the AZD1222 COVID-19 vaccine.

The CDR3 here is CASSLGSGGGRDTQYF. The CDR3 DNA sequence: TGCGCCAGCAGCTTGGGGTCCGGCGGCGGCCGGGATACGCAGTATTTT. The V call is TRBV5-1, the J call TRBJ2-3; D is unclear. Germline V gene sequence: CDR1 SGHRS, CDR2 YFSETQ. The CDR3 contains 16 residues. The V and J ends lost 0 bases and 6 bases respectively, with 17 bases between them.